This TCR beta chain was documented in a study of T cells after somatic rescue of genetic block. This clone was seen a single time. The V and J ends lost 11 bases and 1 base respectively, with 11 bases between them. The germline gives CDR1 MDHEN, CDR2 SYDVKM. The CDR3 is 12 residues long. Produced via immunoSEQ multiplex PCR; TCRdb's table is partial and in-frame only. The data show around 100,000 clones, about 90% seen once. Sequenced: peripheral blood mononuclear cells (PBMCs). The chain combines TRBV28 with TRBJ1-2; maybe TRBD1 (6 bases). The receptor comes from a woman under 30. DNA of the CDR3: TGTGCCTCGGACAGCCTTAACTATGGCTACACCTTC. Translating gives CASDSLNYGYTF.